This T cell receptor beta chain was identified during a study of spatial heterogeneity in lung cancer. Carried by each TCR cDNA molecule was a unique molecular identifier. MiXCR was run by TCRdb on the 5' RACE reads, yielding one entry per CDR3 protein. The sample holds about a thousand distinct CDR3 sequences, just over 7% seen once. The V gene end was trimmed by 0 bases and the J gene end by 6 bases; junction bases not matched to a gene: 7. This CDR3 spans 16 amino acids. Germline-derived CDR1 and CDR2 are LGHDT and YNNKEL (reference sequence). Time point defined: sample taken at primary tumor resection. The cohort: over 70 early-stage, untreated non-small cell lung cancer patients. Frozen PBMC, nontumor lung or tumor provided whole RNA, which was sequenced unsorted. This clonotype was seen more than once but under ten times.

The sequenced sample was normal lung tissue next to the tumor, obtained at surgery. V usage is TRBV3-1 and J usage is TRBJ1-4; 7 bases map to TRBD1. This receptor was identified in a male donor with early-stage non-small cell lung cancer. The CDR3 nucleotides are TGTGCCAGCAGCCAAGAGCGACAGGGTGGTGATGAAAAACTGTTTTTT. This sequence encodes CASSQERQGGDEKLFF.